This is a list of T cell receptor beta chains from one sample in a study of shared clonotypes between healthy human individuals. Measured with immunoSEQ multiplex PCR; TCRdb has only the in-frame clones, and not every one. Here the sample spans roughly 2,300,000 clones, 92% being singletons. The material sequenced was naive CD4+ T cells from PBMCs. The origin of the receptors is a young man in good health. Some clones in this sample may be carry-over from other donors' samples. The CDR3 runs from the conserved cysteine through the conserved F or W. Each record gives: V gene, clone size, J gene, D gene, CDR3 DNA, CDR3 protein. D genes are given only for firm matches. Clone size is given for some rows only: seen once, a few or many times, or a class if the clone is expanded.

TRBV10-1	-	TRBJ2-7	-	TGCGCCAGCAGTGAGTCGTCCGCCCGTCTCGAGCAGTACTTC	CASSESSARLEQYF
TRBV15	-	TRBJ2-3	-	TGTGCCACCAGTGAGCTGAGGGGGACAGATACGCAGTATTTT	CATSELRGTDTQYF
TRBV15	-	TRBJ1-5	-	TGTGCCACCAGCAGAGAGGGCCCCGTCCAGCCCCAGCATTTT	CATSREGPVQPQHF
TRBV5-1	-	TRBJ1-4	TRBD1	TGCGCCAGCAGCTCCGCGGGACAGGGACAGATGGCTAATGAAAAACTGTTTTTT	CASSSAGQGQMANEKLFF
TRBV18	-	TRBJ2-6	-	TGTGCCAGCTCACCGGGAGTACAGGTCTCTGGGGCCAACGTCCTGACTTTC	CASSPGVQVSGANVLTF
TRBV5-8	-	TRBJ1-5	-	TGTGCCAGCAGCTTGGGGCGAAATCAGCCCCAGCATTTT	CASSLGRNQPQHF
TRBV28	once	TRBJ1-4	-	TGTGCCAGCAGTTCCACGGGCGGCCTGAATGAAAAACTGTTTTTT	CASSSTGGLNEKLFF
TRBV27	-	TRBJ2-6	TRBD2	TGTGCCAGCAGCATGGGAGGGACCTCTGGGGCCAACGTCCTGACTTTC	CASSMGGTSGANVLTF
TRBV7-9	-	TRBJ2-3	TRBD2	TGTGCCAGCAGCTTACGGCGTAGCGGGGCCCAGCAGGACACGCAGTATTTT	CASSLRRSGAQQDTQYF
TRBV6-5	-	TRBJ2-7	TRBD1	TGTGCCAGCAGGCCGGACAGGGTGCGGGAGCAGTACTTC	CASRPDRVREQYF
TRBV11-2	-	TRBJ1-1	-	TGTGCCAGCAGCCAGTTAATGGGAACTGAAGCTTTCTTT	CASSQLMGTEAFF
TRBV5-4	-	TRBJ2-1	TRBD2	TGTGCCAGCAGCTCCTCCCGGTCTAGCGGGAGTGTGGAGCAGTTCTTC	CASSSSRSSGSVEQFF
TRBV6-1	-	TRBJ1-4	-	TGTGCCAGCACCCCGTTCGGGGATGAAAAACTGTTTTTT	CASTPFGDEKLFF
TRBV4-2	few	TRBJ1-4	-	TGTGCCAGCAGTTCCACCGGATCTAATGAAAAACTGTTTTTT	CASSSTGSNEKLFF
TRBV6-6	-	TRBJ2-7	TRBD2	TGTGCCAGCAGTCTCGGCGGGAGTATTCGGGAGCAGTACTTC	CASSLGGSIREQYF
TRBV20-1	-	TRBJ1-2	-	TGCAGTGCTAGATGGGGGGCGGGCTACACCTTC	CSARWGAGYTF
TRBV30	-	TRBJ1-1	TRBD1	TGTGCCTGGAGTTCGAGGGGGCGGGGGAACACTGAAGCTTTCTTT	CAWSSRGRGNTEAFF
TRBV7-3	-	TRBJ2-6	-	TGTGCCAGCAGCTTAAATGGACACCCGAGCTCTGGGGCCAACGTCCTGACTTTC	CASSLNGHPSSGANVLTF
TRBV30	-	TRBJ1-6	TRBD1	TGTGCCTGGAGTGGACAGGGTGGGTCACCCCTCCACTTT	CAWSGQGGSPLHF
TRBV5-1	-	TRBJ2-7	TRBD2	TGCGCCAGCAGCCCCCGGGGGGAAAGCTCAACCTACGAGCAGTACTTC	CASSPRGESSTYEQYF
TRBV28	-	TRBJ2-7	TRBD1	TGTGCCAGCAGTAGGACAGGGATTACTATCTACGAGCAGTACTTC	CASSRTGITIYEQYF
TRBV4-3	-	TRBJ2-7	-	TGCGCCAGCAGCCGGATGGTTGAAACGGCCTACGAGCAGTACTTC	CASSRMVETAYEQYF
TRBV28	-	TRBJ1-1	-	TGTGCCAGCAGTAAACAGGGTGGGCACACTGAAGCTTTCTTT	CASSKQGGHTEAFF
TRBV29-1	few	TRBJ1-1	-	TGCAGCGTTGAACAGATCATGAACACTGAAGCTTTCTTT	CSVEQIMNTEAFF
TRBV18	-	TRBJ1-3	-	TGTGCCAGCTCACCTGGCATTAGCTCTGGAAACACCATATATTTT	CASSPGISSGNTIYF
TRBV4-1	-	TRBJ2-5	-	TGCGCCAGCAGCCAGCCCCCCGTGGGGAGGGAGACCCAGTACTTC	CASSQPPVGRETQYF
TRBV7-2	-	TRBJ2-3	-	TGTGCCAGCAGCTTACTCCATGCTTCTAGCACAGATACGCAGTATTTT	CASSLLHASSTDTQYF
TRBV18	-	TRBJ2-1	TRBD2	TGTGCCAGCTCACGATTCGTAGCGGGAGGGTACAATGAGCAGTTCTTC	CASSRFVAGGYNEQFF
TRBV12-5	-	TRBJ1-2	-	TGTGCTAGTGGTTTACAGGGCTCCTATGGCTACACCTTC	CASGLQGSYGYTF
TRBV5-1	-	TRBJ2-3	TRBD2	TGCGCCAGCAGCTTGGGCTCGGCGGGAGGGGGCCTGGAGCAGTATTTT	CASSLGSAGGGLEQYF
TRBV6-5	-	TRBJ2-7	-	TGTGCCAGCGGCTACCAACAGGGTACCGAGCAGTACTTC	CASGYQQGTEQYF
TRBV28	-	TRBJ1-3	-	TGTGCCAGCAGTTTATGGGGGGCCTCTGGAAACACCATATATTTT	CASSLWGASGNTIYF
TRBV9	-	TRBJ2-5	-	TGTGCCAGCAGCGTAGGTGGAACACACCAAGAGACCCAGTACTTC	CASSVGGTHQETQYF
TRBV7-3	-	TRBJ2-1	-	TGTGCCAGCAGCCCTCGTCTGTCCTACAATGAGCAGTTCTTC	CASSPRLSYNEQFF
TRBV9	-	TRBJ2-7	-	TGTGCCAGCAGCTCGAGGGGGGGGTTGTCCTCCTACGAGCAGTACTTC	CASSSRGGLSSYEQYF
TRBV6-5	-	TRBJ1-3	TRBD1	TGTGCCAGCAGCCGACAGGGTGGAAACACCATATATTTT	CASSRQGGNTIYF
TRBV28	-	TRBJ2-7	TRBD2	TGTGCCAGCAGTGGGCACCTCGGGACTAGCGGGAACTACGAGCAGTACTTC	CASSGHLGTSGNYEQYF
TRBV7-2	-	TRBJ1-2	TRBD1	TGTGCCAGCAGCACTCGGACAGGGGTGCATGGCTACACCTTC	CASSTRTGVHGYTF
TRBV5-1	-	TRBJ1-5	-	TGCGCCAGCAGCTCCGACGGTAGCAATCAGCCCCAGCATTTT	CASSSDGSNQPQHF
TRBV18	-	TRBJ1-4	TRBD1	TGTGCCAGCTCACCGACGGGACAGGGGAAACTGTTTTTT	CASSPTGQGKLFF
TRBV7-2	-	TRBJ1-2	TRBD1	TGTGCCAGCAGCCCAGGGGGACAGGGCCGCTATGGCTACACCTTC	CASSPGGQGRYGYTF